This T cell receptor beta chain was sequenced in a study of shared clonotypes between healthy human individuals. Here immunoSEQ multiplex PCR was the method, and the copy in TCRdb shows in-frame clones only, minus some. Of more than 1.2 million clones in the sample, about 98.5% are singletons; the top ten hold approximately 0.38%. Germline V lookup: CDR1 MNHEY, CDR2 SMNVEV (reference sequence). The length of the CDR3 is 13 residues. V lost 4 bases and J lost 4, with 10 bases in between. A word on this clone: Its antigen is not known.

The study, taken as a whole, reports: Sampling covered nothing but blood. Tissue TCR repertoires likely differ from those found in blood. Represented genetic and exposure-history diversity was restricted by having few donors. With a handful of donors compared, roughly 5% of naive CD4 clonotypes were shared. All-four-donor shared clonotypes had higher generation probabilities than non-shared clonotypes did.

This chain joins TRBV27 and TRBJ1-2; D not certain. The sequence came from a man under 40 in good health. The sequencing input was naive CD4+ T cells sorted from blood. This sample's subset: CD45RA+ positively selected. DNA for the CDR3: TGTGCCAGCAGTTCCCAGCTCCTCTATGGCTACACCTTC. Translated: CASSSQLLYGYTF.